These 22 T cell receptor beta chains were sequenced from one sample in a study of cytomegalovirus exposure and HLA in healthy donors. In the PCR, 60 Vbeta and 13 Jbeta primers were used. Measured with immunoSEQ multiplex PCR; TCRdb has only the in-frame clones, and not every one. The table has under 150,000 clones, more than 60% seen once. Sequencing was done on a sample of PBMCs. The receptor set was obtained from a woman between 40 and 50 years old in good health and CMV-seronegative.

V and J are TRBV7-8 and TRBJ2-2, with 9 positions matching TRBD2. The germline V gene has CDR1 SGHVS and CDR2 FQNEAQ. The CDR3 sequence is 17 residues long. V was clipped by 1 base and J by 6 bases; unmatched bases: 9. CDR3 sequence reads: CASSLGGGAGGPGELFF. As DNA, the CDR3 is TGTGCCAGCAGCTTAGGAGGGGGAGCGGGAGGACCCGGGGAGCTGTTTTTT.

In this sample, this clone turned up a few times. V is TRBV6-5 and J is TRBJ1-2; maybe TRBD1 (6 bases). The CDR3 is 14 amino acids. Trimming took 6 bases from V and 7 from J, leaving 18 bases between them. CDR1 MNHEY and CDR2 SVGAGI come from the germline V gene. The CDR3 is CASRPGLGAGGYTF. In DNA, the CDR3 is TGTGCCAGCAGACCCGGGCTGGGGGCGGGTGGCTACACCTTC.

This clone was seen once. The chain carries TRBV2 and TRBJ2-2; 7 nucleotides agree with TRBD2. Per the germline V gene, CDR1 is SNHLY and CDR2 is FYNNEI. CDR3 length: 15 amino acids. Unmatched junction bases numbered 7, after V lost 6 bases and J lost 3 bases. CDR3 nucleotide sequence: TGTGCCAGCAGCGTGGCGGGGGTTCACACCGGGGAGCTGTTTTTT. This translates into CASSVAGVHTGELFF.

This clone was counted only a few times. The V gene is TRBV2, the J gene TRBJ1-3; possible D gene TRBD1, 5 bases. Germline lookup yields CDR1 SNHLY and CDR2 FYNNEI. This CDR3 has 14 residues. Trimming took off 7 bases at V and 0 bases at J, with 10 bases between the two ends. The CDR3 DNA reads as TGTGCCAGCAACGTCAGGGACTCTGGAAACACCATATATTTT. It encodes CASNVRDSGNTIYF.

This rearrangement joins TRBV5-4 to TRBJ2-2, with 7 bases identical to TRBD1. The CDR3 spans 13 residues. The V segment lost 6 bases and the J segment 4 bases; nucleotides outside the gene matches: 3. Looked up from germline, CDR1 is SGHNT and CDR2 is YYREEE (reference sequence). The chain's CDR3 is CASKDRVTGELFF. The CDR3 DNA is TGTGCCAGCAAAGACAGGGTCACCGGGGAGCTGTTTTTT.

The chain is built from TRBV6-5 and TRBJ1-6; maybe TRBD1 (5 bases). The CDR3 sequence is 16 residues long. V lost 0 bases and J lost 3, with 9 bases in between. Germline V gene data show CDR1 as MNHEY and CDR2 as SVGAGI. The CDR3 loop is CASSYSGQLYNSPLHF. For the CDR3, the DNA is TGTGCCAGCAGTTACTCGGGGCAGCTCTATAATTCACCCCTCCACTTT.

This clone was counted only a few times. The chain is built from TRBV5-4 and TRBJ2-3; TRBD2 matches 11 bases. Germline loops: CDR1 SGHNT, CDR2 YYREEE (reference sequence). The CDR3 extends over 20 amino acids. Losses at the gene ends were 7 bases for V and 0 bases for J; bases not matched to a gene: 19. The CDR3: CASGGTKTSGEVSSTDTQYF. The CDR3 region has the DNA TGTGCCAGCGGCGGGACAAAGACTAGCGGGGAGGTCTCTAGCACAGATACGCAGTATTTT.

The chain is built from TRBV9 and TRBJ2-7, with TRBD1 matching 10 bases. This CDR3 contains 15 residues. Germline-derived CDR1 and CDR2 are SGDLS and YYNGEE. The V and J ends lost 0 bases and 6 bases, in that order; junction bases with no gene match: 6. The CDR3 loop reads CASSVVGTGASEQYF. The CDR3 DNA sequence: TGTGCCAGCAGCGTAGTGGGGACAGGGGCAAGCGAGCAGTACTTC.

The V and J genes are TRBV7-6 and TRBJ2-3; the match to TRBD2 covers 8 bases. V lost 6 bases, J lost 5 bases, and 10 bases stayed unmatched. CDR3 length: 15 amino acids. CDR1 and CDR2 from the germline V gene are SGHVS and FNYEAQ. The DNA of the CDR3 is TGTGCCAGCAGTTCCATGACTAGCGTCTTAGATACGCAGTATTTT. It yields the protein CASSSMTSVLDTQYF.

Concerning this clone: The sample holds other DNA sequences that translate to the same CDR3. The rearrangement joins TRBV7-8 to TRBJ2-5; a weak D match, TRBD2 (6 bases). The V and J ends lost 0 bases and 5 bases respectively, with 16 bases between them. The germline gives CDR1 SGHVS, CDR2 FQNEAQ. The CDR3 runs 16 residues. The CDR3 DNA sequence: TGTGCCAGCAGCTTAGCCCCGGTCGGGGGAGTTGAGACCCAGTACTTC. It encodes CASSLAPVGGVETQYF. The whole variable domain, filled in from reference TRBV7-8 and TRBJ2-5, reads GAGVSQSPRYKVAKRGQDVALRCDPISGHVSLFWYQQALGQGPEFLTYFQNEAQLDKSGLPSDRFFAERPEGSVSTLKIQRTQQEDSAVYLCASSLAPVGGVETQYFGPGTRLLVL.

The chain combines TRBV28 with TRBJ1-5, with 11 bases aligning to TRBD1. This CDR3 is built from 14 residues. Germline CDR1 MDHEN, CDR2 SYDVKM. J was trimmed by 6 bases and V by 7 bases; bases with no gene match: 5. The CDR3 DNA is TGTGCCAGCATCCCCGGGACAGGGGGTCAGCCCCAGCATTTT. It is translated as CASIPGTGGQPQHF.

The CDR3 reads CAWTGTGTYEQYF. CDR3 nucleotide sequence: TGTGCCTGGACCGGGACAGGGACATACGAGCAGTACTTC. The chain couples TRBV30 to TRBJ2-7; 9 bases map to TRBD1. Trimming took 4 bases from V and 4 from J; bases not matched to a gene: 5. The CDR3 is made up of 13 amino acids. CDR1 GTSNPN and CDR2 SVGIG come from the germline V gene (reference sequence).

CDR3 nucleotides: TGTGCCAGTAGTACCTGGACAGGGAGAGCTAACTATGGCTACACCTTC. Its translation: CASSTWTGRANYGYTF. This chain joins TRBV19 and TRBJ1-2, with 8 bases fitting TRBD1. The CDR3 is 16 residues long. V dropped 4 bases and J dropped 0; count of bases not matched to a gene: 7. From germline, CDR1 is LNHDA and CDR2 SQIVND (reference sequence).

The chain's CDR3 is CASSPNSFLTEAFF. The CDR3 DNA sequence: TGTGCCAGCTCACCTAATAGCTTTCTTACTGAAGCTTTCTTT. The rearrangement links TRBV18 to TRBJ1-1, with unresolved D. The CDR3 has 14 residues. Germline loops: CDR1 KGHSH, CDR2 LQKENI. Trimming took 3 bases from V and 5 from J, leaving 13 bases between them.

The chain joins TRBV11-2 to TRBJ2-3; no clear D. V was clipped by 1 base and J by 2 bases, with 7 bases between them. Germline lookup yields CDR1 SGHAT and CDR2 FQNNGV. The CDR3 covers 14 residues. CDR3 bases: TGTGCCAGCAGCTTAGGTGTCCACACAGATACGCAGTATTTT. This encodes CASSLGVHTDTQYF. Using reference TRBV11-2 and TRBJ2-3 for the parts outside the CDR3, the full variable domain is EAGVAQSPRYKIIEKRQSVAFWCNPISGHATLYWYQQILGQGPKLLIQFQNNGVVDDSQLPKDRFSAERLKGVDSTLKIQPAKLEDSAVYLCASSLGVHTDTQYFGPGTRLTVL.

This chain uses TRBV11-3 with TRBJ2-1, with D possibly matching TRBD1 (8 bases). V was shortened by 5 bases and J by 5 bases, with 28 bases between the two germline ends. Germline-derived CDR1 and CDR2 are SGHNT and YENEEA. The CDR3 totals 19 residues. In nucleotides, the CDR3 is TGTGCCAGCAGCCCCTACGCTTCTCCGACAGGGGAGGGAAACAATGAGCAGTTCTTC. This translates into CASSPYASPTGEGNNEQFF.

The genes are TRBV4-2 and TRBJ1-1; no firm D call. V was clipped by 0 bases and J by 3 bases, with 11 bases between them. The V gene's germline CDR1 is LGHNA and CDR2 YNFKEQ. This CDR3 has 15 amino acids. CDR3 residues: CASSQDRPGDTEAFF. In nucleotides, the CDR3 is TGTGCCAGCAGCCAAGATAGGCCGGGTGACACTGAAGCTTTCTTT.

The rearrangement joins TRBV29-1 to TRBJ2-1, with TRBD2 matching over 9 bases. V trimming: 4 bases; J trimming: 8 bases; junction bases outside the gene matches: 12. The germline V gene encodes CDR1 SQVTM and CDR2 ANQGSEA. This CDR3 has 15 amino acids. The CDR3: CSVAQAAGGGHEQFF. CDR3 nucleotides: TGCAGCGTTGCCCAGGCAGCGGGGGGCGGGCATGAGCAGTTCTTC.

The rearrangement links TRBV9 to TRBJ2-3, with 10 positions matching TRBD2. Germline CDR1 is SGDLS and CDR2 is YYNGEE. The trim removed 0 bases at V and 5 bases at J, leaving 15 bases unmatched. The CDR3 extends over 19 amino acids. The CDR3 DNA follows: TGTGCCAGCAGCGTAGCCGGGCTAGCGGGGGCAGGATCCCTAGATACGCAGTATTTT. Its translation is CASSVAGLAGAGSLDTQYF.

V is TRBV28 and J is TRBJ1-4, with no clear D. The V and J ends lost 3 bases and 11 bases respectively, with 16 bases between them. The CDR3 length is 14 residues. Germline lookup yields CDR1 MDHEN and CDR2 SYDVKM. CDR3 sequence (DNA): TGTGCCAGCAGTTTCTTCAACAGTCCTCTGAAACTGTTTTTT. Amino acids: CASSFFNSPLKLFF. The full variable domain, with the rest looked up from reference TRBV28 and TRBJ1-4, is DVKVTQSSRYLVKRTGEKVFLECVQDMDHENMFWYRQDPGLGLRLIYFSYDVKMKEKGDIPEGYSVSREKKERFSLILESASTNQTSMYLCASSFFNSPLKLFFGSGTQLSVL.

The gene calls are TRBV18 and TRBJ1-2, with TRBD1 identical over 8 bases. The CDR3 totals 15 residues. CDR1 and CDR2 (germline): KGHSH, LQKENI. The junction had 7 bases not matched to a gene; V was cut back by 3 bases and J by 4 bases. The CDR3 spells CASSPSDRGAYGYTF. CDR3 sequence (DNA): TGTGCCAGCTCACCCTCAGACAGGGGAGCCTATGGCTACACCTTC. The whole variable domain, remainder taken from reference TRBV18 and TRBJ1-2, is NAGVMQNPRHLVRRRGQEARLRCSPMKGHSHVYWYRQLPEEGLKFMVYLQKENIIDESGMPKERFSAEFPKEGPSILRIQQVVRGDSAAYFCASSPSDRGAYGYTFGSGTRLTVV.

The CDR3 coding sequence is TGTGCCAGTAGTATGGAGGCCAGGAACTCTGGAAACACCATATATTTT. Protein sequence: CASSMEARNSGNTIYF. This chain links TRBV19 with TRBJ1-3; D not certain. Trimming took 3 bases from V and 0 from J, leaving 12 bases between them. The length of the CDR3 is 16 residues. Germline CDR1 is LNHDA and CDR2 is SQIVND (reference sequence).